A single sample is the source of the 6 T cell receptor beta chains below, sequenced in a study of shared clonotypes between healthy human individuals. This table comes from immunoSEQ multiplex PCR, and its TCRdb copy is limited to in-frame clones, with some not included. Among hundreds of thousands of clones listed, around 79% were seen once. The sequenced sample consisted of PBMCs. These receptors all stem from a woman aged 35 to 49 in good health. Some clones in this sample may be carry-over from other donors' samples.

The gene calls are TRBV7-6 and TRBJ1-5, with D hard to call. V was clipped by 4 bases and J by 1 base, with 5 bases between them. Germline lookup yields CDR1 SGHVS and CDR2 FNYEAQ. The CDR3 spans 13 residues. CDR3 bases: TGTGCCAGCAGCTCGGACAGCAATCAGCCCCAGCATTTT. Residues: CASSSDSNQPQHF.

The chain recombines TRBV9 with TRBJ2-3; 10 positions agree with TRBD2. V was pared by 3 bases and J by 5 bases, with 0 bases of the junction left unmatched. There are 13 residues in the CDR3. Germline CDR1 is SGDLS and CDR2 is YYNGEE. CDR3 coding DNA: TGTGCCAGCAGCGGACTAGCGGGAGATACGCAGTATTTT. Translation gives CASSGLAGDTQYF.

The J gene is TRBJ2-7, the V gene TRBV30; D is unclear. The V and J ends lost 3 bases and 1 base respectively, with 7 bases between them. Germline V lookup: CDR1 GTSNPN, CDR2 SVGIG (reference sequence). The CDR3 totals 12 residues. The chain's CDR3 is CAWSPQSYEQYF. The CDR3 bases are TGTGCCTGGAGCCCTCAATCCTACGAGCAGTACTTC. Full variable domain (remainder filled in from reference TRBV30 and TRBJ2-7): SQTIHQWPATLVQPVGSPLSLECTVEGTSNPNLYWYRQAAGRGLQLLFYSVGIGQISSEVPQNLSASRPQDRQFILSSKKLLLSDSGFYLCAWSPQSYEQYFGPGTRLTVT.

V gene TRBV5-5 combines with J gene TRBJ2-3, with 10 nucleotides matching TRBD2. Trimming at V came to 0 bases and at J to 6 bases, leaving 10 bases not matched to a gene. This CDR3 contains 17 residues. The germline V gene encodes CDR1 SGHKS and CDR2 YYEKEE (reference sequence). The CDR3, as DNA: TGTGCCAGCAGCTTGGCTGGGAGCGGGAGGGGATATGATACGCAGTATTTT. Protein sequence: CASSLAGSGRGYDTQYF.

This CDR3 is CASKRQLVDSNQPQHF. As DNA, the CDR3 is TGTGCCAGCAAACGGCAGCTGGTAGATAGCAATCAGCCCCAGCATTTT. The V and J genes are TRBV28 and TRBJ1-5; unclear D gene. This CDR3 region has 16 residues. Trimming removed 7 bases from V and 0 bases from J, with 16 bases in between. CDR1 is MDHEN, CDR2 SYDVKM, per germline. The full variable domain, in which reference TRBV28 and TRBJ1-5 provide the parts outside the CDR3, is DVKVTQSSRYLVKRTGEKVFLECVQDMDHENMFWYRQDPGLGLRLIYFSYDVKMKEKGDIPEGYSVSREKKERFSLILESASTNQTSMYLCASKRQLVDSNQPQHFGDGTRLSIL.

This chain uses TRBV7-2 with TRBJ2-5; 11 nucleotides agree with TRBD1. Unmatched junction bases numbered 11, after V lost 5 bases and J lost 0 bases. The CDR3 spans 18 residues. In germline, CDR1 is SGHTA, CDR2 FQGNSA. In DNA, the CDR3 is TGTGCCAGCAGCACTTTGGGGACAGGGGGGGAAAACCAAGAGACCCAGTACTTC. Protein sequence: CASSTLGTGGENQETQYF.